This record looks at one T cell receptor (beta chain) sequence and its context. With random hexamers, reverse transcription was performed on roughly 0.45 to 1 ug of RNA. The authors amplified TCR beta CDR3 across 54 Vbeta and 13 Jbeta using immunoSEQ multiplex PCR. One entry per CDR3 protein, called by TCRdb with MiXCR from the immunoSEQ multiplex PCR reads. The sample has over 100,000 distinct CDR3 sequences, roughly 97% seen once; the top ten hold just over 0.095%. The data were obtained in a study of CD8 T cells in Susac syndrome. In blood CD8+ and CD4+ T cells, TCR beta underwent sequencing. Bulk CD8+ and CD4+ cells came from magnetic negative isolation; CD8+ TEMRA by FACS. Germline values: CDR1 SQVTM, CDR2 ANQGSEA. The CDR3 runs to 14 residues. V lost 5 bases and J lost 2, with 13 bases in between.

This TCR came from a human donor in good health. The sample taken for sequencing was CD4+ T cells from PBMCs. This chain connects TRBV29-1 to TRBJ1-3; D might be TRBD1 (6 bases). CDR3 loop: CSVSSPGAGNTIYF. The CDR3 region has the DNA TGCAGCGTTTCGAGCCCAGGGGCTGGAAACACCATATATTTT. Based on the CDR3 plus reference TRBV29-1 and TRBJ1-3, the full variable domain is SAVISQKPSRDICQRGTSLTIQCQVDSQVTMMFWYRQQPGQSLTLIATANQGSEATYESGFVIDKFPISRPNLTFSTLTVSNMSPEDSSIYLCSVSSPGAGNTIYFGEGSWLTVV.